The source of this T cell receptor beta chain is a study of cytomegalovirus exposure and HLA in healthy donors. Broader study findings: Usually a TCR sequence was rare, but some public TCRs were found in many donors.

The V gene end was trimmed by 6 bases and the J gene end by 2 bases; junction bases not matched to a gene: 3. Germline V gene lookup returns CDR1 MDHEN and CDR2 SYDVKM. The CDR3 totals 14 residues. While the first cohort had 500 to 700 subjects, the donors belonged to the separate validation cohort of over a hundred subjects. Here immunoSEQ multiplex PCR was the method, and the copy in TCRdb shows in-frame clones only, minus some. Of about 220,000 clones in the sample, 80% to 90% were seen once. About this clone itself: Antigen: not known.

The chain combines TRBV28 with TRBJ2-7, with 11 bases that match TRBD2. Sequencing was done on a sample of PBMCs. This TCR derives from a young man in good health and CMV-seronegative. Here the CDR3 reads CASRLAGGAYEQYF. The CDR3 nucleotides read TGTGCCAGCAGATTAGCGGGAGGGGCCTACGAGCAGTACTTC.